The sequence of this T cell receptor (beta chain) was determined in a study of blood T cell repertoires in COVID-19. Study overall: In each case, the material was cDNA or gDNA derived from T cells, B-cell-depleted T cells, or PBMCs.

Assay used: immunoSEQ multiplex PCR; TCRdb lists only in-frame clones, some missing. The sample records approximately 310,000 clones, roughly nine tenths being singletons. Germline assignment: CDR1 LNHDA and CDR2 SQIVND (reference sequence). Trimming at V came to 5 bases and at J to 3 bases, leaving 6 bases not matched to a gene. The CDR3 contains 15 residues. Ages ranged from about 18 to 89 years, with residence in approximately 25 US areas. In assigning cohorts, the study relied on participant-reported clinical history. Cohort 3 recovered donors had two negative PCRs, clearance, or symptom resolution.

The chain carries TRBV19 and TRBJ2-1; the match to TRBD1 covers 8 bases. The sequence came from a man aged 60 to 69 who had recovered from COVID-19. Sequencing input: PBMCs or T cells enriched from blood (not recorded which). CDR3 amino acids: CASSERTGFYNEQFF. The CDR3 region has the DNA TGTGCCAGTAGTGAAAGGACAGGGTTCTACAATGAGCAGTTCTTC.